The clone carrying this TCR beta chain occurred once. Its antigen is currently unknown. Cultured CD4+ T-cell DNA underwent Oncomine TCR Beta short-read sequencing. TCRdb reanalysed the PCR reads using MiXCR and keeps one entry per CDR3 protein. The table has 20,000 to 25,000 distinct CDR3 sequences, 67% seen once; the top ten hold around 15%. The sample is drawn from a study of vaccination and CD4 T cells after COVID-19. General observations from the study: Convalescent patients had a median roughly 90% of reactive clones appearing only post-vaccination.

Sample treatment: roughly 11-day PBMC culture with coronavirus spike peptide pools or control peptides (ViraFEST assay). Expanded clonotypes were found by TCR sequencing after peptide-pool stimulation (ViraFEST). Each well held 2 million to 2.5 million PBMCs in IL-2 (about 9.5 IU/ml) medium with about 9.6 ug/ml peptide pools. The sample consisted of CD4+ T cells from blood, cultured in vitro, taken after SARS-CoV-2 vaccination. This TCR was recovered from a human donor who received a COVID-19 vaccine.

The CDR3 DNA reads TGTGCCAGCAGCTTAGATAGCAATCAGCCCCAGCATTTT. It translates to CASSLDSNQPQHF. This chain uses TRBV7-2 with TRBJ1-5; no clear D gene. The CDR3 spans 13 residues. Trimming cost V 1 base and J 0 bases, with 1 base left between them. Germline lookup yields CDR1 SGHTA and CDR2 FQGNSA.